This TCR beta chain stems from a study of PD-L1 blockade in urothelial cancer. Study information: Patients' atezolizumab regimen, 1,200 mg intravenously every 3 weeks, began in about 2014. Blood was evaluated 3 weeks (second dose) and 6 weeks after therapy began. A median approximately 140,000 T cells were found in blood samples.

Time point here: peripheral blood 6 weeks after treatment start. Germline-derived CDR1 and CDR2 are MNHEY and SMNVEV (reference sequence). This CDR3 region has 14 residues. With V trimmed by 2 bases and J by 6 bases, 7 bases remained unmatched. Each PCR received spiked synthetic TCR analog templates. Generated by immunoSEQ multiplex PCR, the TCRdb table keeps only in-frame clones and is missing some. Seen here are tens of thousands of clones, roughly nine tenths observed once, and the top ten hold about 7.3%. The receptor was isolated from a man between 65 and 80 years old with urothelial cancer. The sequencing used PBMCs, collected around atezolizumab (anti-PD-L1) treatment. This chain uses TRBV27 with TRBJ2-7, with 7 bases fitting TRBD1. The CDR3 region has the DNA TGTGCCAGCAGTTTAAACAGGGGCCTGAGCGAGCAGTACTTC. It is translated as CASSLNRGLSEQYF.